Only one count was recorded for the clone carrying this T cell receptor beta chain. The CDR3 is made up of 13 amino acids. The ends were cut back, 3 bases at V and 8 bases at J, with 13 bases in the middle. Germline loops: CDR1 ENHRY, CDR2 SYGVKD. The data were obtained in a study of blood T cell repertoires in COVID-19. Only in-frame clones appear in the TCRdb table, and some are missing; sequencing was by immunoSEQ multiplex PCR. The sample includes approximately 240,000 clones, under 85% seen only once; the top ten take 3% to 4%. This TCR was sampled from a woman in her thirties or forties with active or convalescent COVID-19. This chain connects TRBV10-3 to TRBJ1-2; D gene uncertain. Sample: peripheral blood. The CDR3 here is CAISERTRVGYTF. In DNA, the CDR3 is TGTGCCATCAGTGAACGTACACGGGTGGGCTACACCTTC.